The entry below describes one T cell receptor (beta chain). Its antigen has not been determined. Within one base of it there is no much larger clone, and no base qualities were kept. Compared with germline, V lacks 7 bases and J lacks 3 bases; bases without a gene match: 6. The CDR3 runs 14 amino acids, cysteine and phenylalanine included. CDR3 DNA is the only sequence kept; it has 42 bases, read in frame from the first base. Sequences MDHEN (CDR1) and SYDVKM (CDR2) are obtained from the germline V gene. Libraries came from the immunoSEQ multiplex PCR assay. TCRdb took this table from immuneACCESS and kept in-frame rearrangements with V and J called. Such tables lack part of the clones; where checked against another copy, unresolved V genes explain under half of the gap, and the rest is unexplained. The sample table records over 60,000 clones; roughly 84% of these occur just once. About 38% of the sample is in the top ten clones.

This sample stems from a study of radiotherapy plus CTLA-4 blockade in lung cancer (dated by TCRdb to 2016 to 2018). Background for the entire study: Objective responses were observed in 18% of enrolled patients, and disease control was achieved in around 28%.

The paper's findings and limits, for the study overall: After treatment with radiotherapy and ipilimumab, TCR clones that originated in tumors expanded in peripheral blood. Early dynamic changes in blood T cell clones, together with increased serum interferon-beta after radiation, were reported as the strongest predictors of response.

In this study, focal radiation therapy paired with CTLA-4 blockade (ipilimumab) was tested in patients who had chemo-refractory metastatic non-small-cell lung cancer. The chain is made from TRBV28 and TRBJ1-5, with 7 junctional bases fitting TRBD1. Sequenced material: peripheral blood, taken from a patient treated with radiotherapy plus ipilimumab. The receptor's source is a human donor with non-small cell lung cancer that progressed on radiotherapy plus ipilimumab. Read as DNA, the sequence is TGTGCCAGCACCATGGGACAGTTCAATCAGCCCCAGCATTTT. The resulting protein is CASTMGQFNQPQHF.